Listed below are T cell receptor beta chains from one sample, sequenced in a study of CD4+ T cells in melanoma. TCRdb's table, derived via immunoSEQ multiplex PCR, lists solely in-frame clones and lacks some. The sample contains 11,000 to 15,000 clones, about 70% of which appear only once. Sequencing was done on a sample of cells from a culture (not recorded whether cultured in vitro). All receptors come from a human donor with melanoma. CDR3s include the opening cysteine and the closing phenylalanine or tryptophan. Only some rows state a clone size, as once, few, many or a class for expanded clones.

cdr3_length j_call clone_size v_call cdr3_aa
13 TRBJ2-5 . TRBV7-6 CASSLPGIGAQYF
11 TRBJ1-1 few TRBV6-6 CASTPGQGFFF
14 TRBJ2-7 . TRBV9 CASSEDLVSYEQYF
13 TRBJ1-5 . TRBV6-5 CASSYTSNQPQHF
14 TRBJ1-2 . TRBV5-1 CASGPDRPNYGYTF
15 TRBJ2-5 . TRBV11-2 CASSLGVTGQETQYF
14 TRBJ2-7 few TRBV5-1 CASSSGQAVYEQYF
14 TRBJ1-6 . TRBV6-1 CASSDIGNYSPLHF
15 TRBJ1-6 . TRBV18 CASSPAEGTNSPLHF
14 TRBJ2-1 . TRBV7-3 CASSPTGSYNEQFF
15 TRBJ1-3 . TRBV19 CASSILGPSGNTIYF
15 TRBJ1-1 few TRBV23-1 CASDRRGIGNTEAFF
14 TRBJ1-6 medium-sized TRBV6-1 CASSERGYNSPLHF
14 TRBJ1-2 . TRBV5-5 CASSFDPVSSGYTF
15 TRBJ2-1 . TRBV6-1 CASRAQGARGNEQFF
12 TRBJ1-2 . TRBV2 CASRTGDYGYTF
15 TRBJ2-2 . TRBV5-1 CASSLDRANTGELFF
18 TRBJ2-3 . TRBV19 CASSKVGTSGTSTDTQYF
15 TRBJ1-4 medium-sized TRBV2 CASRAGGGKNEKLFF
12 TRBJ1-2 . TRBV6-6 CASSSGTLSYTF
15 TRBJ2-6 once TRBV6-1 CASSGADSGANVLTF
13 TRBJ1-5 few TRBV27 CASSRGTGQPQHF
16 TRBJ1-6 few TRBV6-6 CASSYSTISYNSPLHF
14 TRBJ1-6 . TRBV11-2 CASSFNQGGSPLHF
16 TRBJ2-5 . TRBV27 CASSPRDRGFQETQYF
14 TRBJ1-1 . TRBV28 CASSLRPEYTEAFF
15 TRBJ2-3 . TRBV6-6 CASSKDRSSTDTQYF
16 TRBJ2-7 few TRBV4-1 CASSQPGKGFPYEQYF
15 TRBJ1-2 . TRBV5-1 CASSLGPGQGRGYTF
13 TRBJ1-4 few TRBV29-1 CSGMGQGSEKLFF
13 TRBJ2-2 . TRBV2 CATSLVSTGELFF
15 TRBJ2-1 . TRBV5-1 CASSLNGQGSNEQFF
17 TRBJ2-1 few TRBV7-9 CASSFSAIAGSYNEQFF
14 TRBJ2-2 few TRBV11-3 CASSARGNTGELFF
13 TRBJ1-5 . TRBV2 CASSTGLGVPQHF
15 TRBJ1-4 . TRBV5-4 CASSLWTGGNEKLFF
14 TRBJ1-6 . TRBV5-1 CASSTQGAHSPLHF
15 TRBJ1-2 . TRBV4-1 CASSQATTGEYGYTF
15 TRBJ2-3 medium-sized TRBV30 CASQPSGTSTDTQYF
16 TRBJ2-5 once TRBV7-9 CASRFYSGGYQETQYF
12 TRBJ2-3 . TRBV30 CAWSRGMDTQYF
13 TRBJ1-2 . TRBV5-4 CASTQGLGYGYTF
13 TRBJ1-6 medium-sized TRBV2 CASHSGVNSPLHF
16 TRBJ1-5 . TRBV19 CASHTGFQGRNQPQHF